Sequencing of this T cell receptor (beta chain) was carried out in a study of blood T cell repertoires in COVID-19. As for the study in general: The United States, Italy and Spain were the sources of the acute and convalescent COVID-19 samples. Nucleic acid was either cDNA or gDNA, and it came from T cells, B-cell-depleted T cells, or PBMCs.

Germline V gene data show CDR1 as SNHLY and CDR2 as FYNNEI. The trim removed 4 bases at V and 0 bases at J, leaving 6 bases unmatched. The CDR3 is made up of 16 amino acids. In the study's own analysis: How many nucleated cells were present was estimated from reference gene primer amplification. Clones were sequenced by immunoSEQ multiplex PCR, and TCRdb holds only the in-frame ones, with some missing. Clonal size and the V and J genes are those of that table, whereas D and trimming came from the DNA. Here the sample spans some 57,000 clones, 90% being singletons. The rearrangement links TRBV2 to TRBJ2-3; 8 bases are a match to TRBD2. What was sequenced was peripheral blood. This receptor was obtained from a man aged 60 to 75 with active COVID-19. CDR3 sequence (DNA): TGTGCCAGCAGTGTCCCCGGGGGGGCTAGCACAGATACGCAGTATTTT. Its protein is CASSVPGGASTDTQYF.